The rows below give T cell receptor beta chains drawn from one sample of a study of T cell changes during pregnancy in multiple sclerosis. Using immunoSEQ multiplex PCR, the repertoire was profiled, and TCRdb retains in-frame clones only, with some absent. The sample yields over 45,000 clones, under 95% seen once. This specimen consisted of CD4+ T cells from peripheral blood mononuclear cells, obtained in the second trimester of pregnancy. The receptors were gathered from a female donor with multiple sclerosis, enrolled in a pregnancy study. Both conserved end residues are trimmed from each CDR3.

V gene	J gene	CDR3 protein
TRBV28	TRBJ1-2	ASRKHGDSFNYGYT
TRBV7-8	TRBJ2-3	ASSKKRELADTQY
TRBV28	TRBJ1-2	ASSLPGNYGYT
TRBV28	TRBJ1-2	ASSSSGRGYT
TRBV25-1	TRBJ2-1	ASSALAGVVNEQF
TRBV7-2	TRBJ2-1	ASSGQLFSYNEQF
TRBV7-2	TRBJ2-7	ASSLSVTGVGEQY
TRBV5-1	TRBJ1-1	ASSGEGAEAF
TRBV30	TRBJ1-2	AWSVQGDYGYT
TRBV18	TRBJ2-3	ASSDGLAGDTDTQY
TRBV6-1	TRBJ2-7	ASSARDRTAEQY
TRBV15	TRBJ2-3	ATALAGVDTQY
TRBV7-9	TRBJ1-5	ANSYSGTSNQPQH
TRBV5-5	TRBJ1-3	ASSFVAGGSSGNTIY
TRBV2	TRBJ1-5	ASSLGQDHQPQH
TRBV5-1	TRBJ2-2	ASNLRSGSGDTGELF
TRBV27	TRBJ2-5	ASSSFREETQY
TRBV2	TRBJ1-3	ASSDPTGIVDTIY
TRBV11-2	TRBJ1-1	ASSLDSGTEAF
TRBV5-1	TRBJ2-7	ASSSGAGVHLDWQY
TRBV19	TRBJ2-2	ASSIGGVLLPRGELF
TRBV5-1	TRBJ1-1	ASSSQGGTEAF
TRBV10-3	TRBJ2-3	AISDPRVKDTQY
TRBV9	TRBJ2-1	ASSRLAGGLDEQF
TRBV7-2	TRBJ1-4	ASSFTATNEKLF
TRBV30	TRBJ1-1	AWSLTGGNTEAF
TRBV7-9	TRBJ2-1	ASSSGQVYNEQF
TRBV30	TRBJ2-5	AWSVRQGAFETQY
TRBV5-1	TRBJ2-7	ASRPGHSVYEQY
TRBV5-1	TRBJ2-5	ASSFGLAGEETQY
TRBV4-2	TRBJ1-5	ASSQDQGAHQPQH
TRBV10-2	TRBJ2-3	ASSDSGGVVAQY
TRBV5-8	TRBJ2-3	ASTASQAFTDTQY
TRBV6-1	TRBJ2-7	ASSLGTDNYEQY
TRBV10-1	TRBJ2-7	ASSESIRGPRGEQY
TRBV7-2	TRBJ2-7	ASSMGQAYEQY
TRBV5-1	TRBJ1-2	ASSLTGINYGYT
TRBV2	TRBJ1-3	ASRWGVVRSGNTIY
TRBV5-1	TRBJ1-5	ASSLEGANQPQH
TRBV5-1	TRBJ1-4	ASSIAGTATNEKLF
TRBV2	TRBJ2-7	ASSERRLAGSSYEQY
TRBV5-1	TRBJ2-5	ASSLGRVQETQY
TRBV30	TRBJ2-3	ARGQGAATDTQY
TRBV30	TRBJ1-2	AWSVTRRGRNA